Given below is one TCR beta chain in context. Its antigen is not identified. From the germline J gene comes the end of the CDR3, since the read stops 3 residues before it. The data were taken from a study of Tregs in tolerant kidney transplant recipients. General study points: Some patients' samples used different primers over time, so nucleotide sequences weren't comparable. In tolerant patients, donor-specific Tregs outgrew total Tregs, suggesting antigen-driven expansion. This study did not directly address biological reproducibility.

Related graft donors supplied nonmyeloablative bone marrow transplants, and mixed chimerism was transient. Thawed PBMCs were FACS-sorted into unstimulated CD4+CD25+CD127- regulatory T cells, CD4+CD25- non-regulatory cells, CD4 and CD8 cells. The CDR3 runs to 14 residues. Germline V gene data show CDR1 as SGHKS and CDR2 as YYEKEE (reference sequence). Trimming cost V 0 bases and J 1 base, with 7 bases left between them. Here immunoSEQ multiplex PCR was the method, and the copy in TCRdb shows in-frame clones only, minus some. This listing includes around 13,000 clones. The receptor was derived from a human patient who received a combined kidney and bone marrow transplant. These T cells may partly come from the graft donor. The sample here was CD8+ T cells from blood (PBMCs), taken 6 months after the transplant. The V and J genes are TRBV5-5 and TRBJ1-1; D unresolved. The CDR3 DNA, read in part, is TGTGCCAGCAGCTTGGGTTTAGCGAACACTGAA. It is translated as CASSLGLANTE. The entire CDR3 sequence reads CASSLGLANTEAFF. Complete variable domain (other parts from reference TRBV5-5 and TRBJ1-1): DAGVTQSPTHLIKTRGQQVTLRCSPISGHKSVSWYQQVLGQGPQFIFQYYEKEERGRGNFPDRFSARQFPNYSSELNVNALLLGDSALYLCASSLGLANTEAFFGQGTRLTVV.